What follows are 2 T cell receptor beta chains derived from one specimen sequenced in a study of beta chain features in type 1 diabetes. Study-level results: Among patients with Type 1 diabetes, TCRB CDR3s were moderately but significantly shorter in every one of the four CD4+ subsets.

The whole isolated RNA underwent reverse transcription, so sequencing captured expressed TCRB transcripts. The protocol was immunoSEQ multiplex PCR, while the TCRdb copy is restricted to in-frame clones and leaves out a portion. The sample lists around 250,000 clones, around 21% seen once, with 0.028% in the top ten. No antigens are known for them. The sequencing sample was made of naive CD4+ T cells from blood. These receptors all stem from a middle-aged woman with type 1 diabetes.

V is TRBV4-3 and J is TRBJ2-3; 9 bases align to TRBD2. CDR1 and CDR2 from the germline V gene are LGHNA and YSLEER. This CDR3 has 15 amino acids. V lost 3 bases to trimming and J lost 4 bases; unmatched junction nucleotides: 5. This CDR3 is CASSQRGGLSDTQYF. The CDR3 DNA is TGCGCCAGCAGCCAGCGGGGGGGATTATCAGATACGCAGTATTTT.

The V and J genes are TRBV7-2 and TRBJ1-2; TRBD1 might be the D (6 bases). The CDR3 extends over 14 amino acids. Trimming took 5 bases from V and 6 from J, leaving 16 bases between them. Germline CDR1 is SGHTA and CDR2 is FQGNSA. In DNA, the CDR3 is TGTGCCAGCAGCACCCCTCAGGGGTGGAATGGCTACACCTTC. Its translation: CASSTPQGWNGYTF.